The rows below give T cell receptor beta chains drawn from one sample of a study of CD4 T cells in relation to SARS-CoV-2 and coronaviruses. What these receptors recognize is not known. Sequencing was performed with immunoSEQ multiplex PCR; in TCRdb, only in-frame clones are kept and a portion is missing. This table has 15,000 to 20,000 clones, approximately 75% appearing once. The specimen was CD4+ T cells from PBMCs, cultured in vitro. These receptors were taken from a human donor in good health. The CDR3 runs from the conserved cysteine through the conserved F or W. A D gene is named only where the DNA matches it firmly. Some rows have no size entry. The others give once, few or many, or a class for an expanded clone.

clone_size: NA
j_call: TRBJ2-5
v_call: TRBV2
d_call: NA
cdr3_nt: TGTGCCAGCAACATACAGCCCCTCCAAGAGACCCAGTACTTC
cdr3_aa: CASNIQPLQETQYF

clone_size: NA
j_call: TRBJ2-1
v_call: TRBV6-5
d_call: TRBD1
cdr3_nt: TGTGCCAGCAGTTACTCCGGGACAGGTACCTACAATGAGCAGTTCTTC
cdr3_aa: CASSYSGTGTYNEQFF

clone_size: few
j_call: TRBJ2-1
v_call: TRBV7-3
d_call: NA
cdr3_nt: TGTGCCAGCAGCTTGTCGGGGGACAACTACAATGAGCAGTTCTTC
cdr3_aa: CASSLSGDNYNEQFF

clone_size: once
j_call: TRBJ1-2
v_call: TRBV6-6
d_call: NA
cdr3_nt: TGTGCCAGCAGTATACAGGGTGGAGGTGGCTACACCTTC
cdr3_aa: CASSIQGGGGYTF

clone_size: NA
j_call: TRBJ2-5
v_call: TRBV5-1
d_call: TRBD1
cdr3_nt: TGCGCCAGCAGCCGGCAGGGGACAGCGTCTCAAGAGACCCAGTACTTC
cdr3_aa: CASSRQGTASQETQYF

clone_size: NA
j_call: TRBJ2-3
v_call: TRBV11-3
d_call: NA
cdr3_nt: TGTGCCAGCAGTTCAGGACATTACGGCACAGATACGCAGTATTTT
cdr3_aa: CASSSGHYGTDTQYF

clone_size: NA
j_call: TRBJ2-3
v_call: TRBV7-2
d_call: TRBD1
cdr3_nt: TGTGCCAGCAGCCTATGGGACAGGAGCACAGATACGCAGTATTTT
cdr3_aa: CASSLWDRSTDTQYF

clone_size: NA
j_call: TRBJ1-4
v_call: TRBV6-5
d_call: TRBD1
cdr3_nt: TGTGCCAGCAGTCGACAGGGGGCTGAAAAACTGTTTTTT
cdr3_aa: CASSRQGAEKLFF

clone_size: NA
j_call: TRBJ2-3
v_call: TRBV5-8
d_call: TRBD2
cdr3_nt: TGTGCCAGCAGCCTAGCGGGGTCTAGCACAGATACGCAGTATTTT
cdr3_aa: CASSLAGSSTDTQYF

clone_size: NA
j_call: TRBJ2-7
v_call: TRBV19
d_call: TRBD2
cdr3_nt: TGTGCCAGTAGTTTACTAGCGGAAGGCTCCTACGAGCAGTACTTC
cdr3_aa: CASSLLAEGSYEQYF

clone_size: few
j_call: TRBJ2-2
v_call: TRBV4-1
d_call: TRBD2
cdr3_nt: TGCGCCAGCAGCCTCACTAGCGGGAGGGTCACCGGGGAGCTGTTTTTT
cdr3_aa: CASSLTSGRVTGELFF

clone_size: NA
j_call: TRBJ2-7
v_call: TRBV4-1
d_call: NA
cdr3_nt: TGCGCCAGCAGCCAAGCCTCGGGAGACTCCTATTCCTACGAGCAGTACTTC
cdr3_aa: CASSQASGDSYSYEQYF

clone_size: NA
j_call: TRBJ2-5
v_call: TRBV29-1
d_call: NA
cdr3_nt: TGCAGCGTTGATCAACAGGTCGGCGAGACCCAGTACTTC
cdr3_aa: CSVDQQVGETQYF

clone_size: NA
j_call: TRBJ2-5
v_call: TRBV7-3
d_call: NA
cdr3_nt: TGTGCCAGCAGCATAGGGTCCCGAAACAGGCCCCAGGGCCAAGAGACCCAGTACTTC
cdr3_aa: CASSIGSRNRPQGQETQYF

clone_size: once
j_call: TRBJ2-2
v_call: TRBV6-5
d_call: TRBD2
cdr3_nt: TGTGCCAGCAGTTACGCTAGCGGACAGAACACCGGGGAGCTGTTTTTT
cdr3_aa: CASSYASGQNTGELFF

clone_size: NA
j_call: TRBJ2-7
v_call: TRBV3-1/TRBV3-2
d_call: NA
cdr3_nt: TGTGCCAGCAGCCCGGGCCATCGGACGGGAACCTACGAGCAGTACTTC
cdr3_aa: CASSPGHRTGTYEQYF

clone_size: NA
j_call: TRBJ1-3
v_call: TRBV18
d_call: NA
cdr3_nt: TGTGCCAGCTCACCACAAAGCCCCTCTGGAAACACCATATATTTT
cdr3_aa: CASSPQSPSGNTIYF

clone_size: NA
j_call: TRBJ1-1
v_call: TRBV7-3
d_call: NA
cdr3_nt: TGTGCCAGCAGCTTGGGTTCTACGGGGTTCGGCACTGAAGCTTTCTTT
cdr3_aa: CASSLGSTGFGTEAFF

clone_size: NA
j_call: TRBJ1-1
v_call: TRBV7-3
d_call: TRBD1
cdr3_nt: TGTGCCAGCAGCTTAAACCCTGCGACAGGGGTCACTGAAGCTTTCTTT
cdr3_aa: CASSLNPATGVTEAFF

clone_size: once
j_call: TRBJ2-1
v_call: TRBV7-2
d_call: NA
cdr3_nt: TGTGCCAGCAGCCCCGGCGGGAATGAGCAGTTCTTC
cdr3_aa: CASSPGGNEQFF

clone_size: NA
j_call: TRBJ2-2
v_call: TRBV19
d_call: TRBD2
cdr3_nt: TGTGCCAGTAGTAATCTAGCGGGACTGGGGACCGGGGAGCTGTTTTTT
cdr3_aa: CASSNLAGLGTGELFF

clone_size: NA
j_call: TRBJ2-2
v_call: TRBV5-1
d_call: NA
cdr3_nt: TGCGCCAGCAGCTCCGACAGTCGGGAGCTGTTTTTT
cdr3_aa: CASSSDSRELFF

clone_size: NA
j_call: TRBJ2-2
v_call: TRBV28
d_call: NA
cdr3_nt: TGTGCCAGCAGGCCGGGATACACCGGGGAGCTGTTTTTT
cdr3_aa: CASRPGYTGELFF

clone_size: NA
j_call: TRBJ2-1
v_call: TRBV19
d_call: TRBD1
cdr3_nt: TGTGCCAGTAGTAAGGACAGGGGGCGCAACAATGAGCAGTTCTTC
cdr3_aa: CASSKDRGRNNEQFF

clone_size: few
j_call: TRBJ1-2
v_call: TRBV7-9
d_call: NA
cdr3_nt: TGTGCCAGCAGCCGAAGAGGGGGACTCGTGAGGGGTGGCTACACCTTC
cdr3_aa: CASSRRGGLVRGGYTF

clone_size: NA
j_call: TRBJ1-5
v_call: TRBV28
d_call: TRBD1
cdr3_nt: TGTGCCAGCAACAGGGGGCCGCCTCATCAGCCCCAGCATTTT
cdr3_aa: CASNRGPPHQPQHF

clone_size: NA
j_call: TRBJ2-1
v_call: TRBV14
d_call: NA
cdr3_nt: TGTGCCACCACACCGGGCCTTGAGCAGTTCTTC
cdr3_aa: CATTPGLEQFF

clone_size: NA
j_call: TRBJ2-5
v_call: TRBV5-1
d_call: NA
cdr3_nt: TGCGCCAGCAGCACTGGGGTCGGCGAGACCCAGTACTTC
cdr3_aa: CASSTGVGETQYF

clone_size: NA
j_call: TRBJ2-1
v_call: TRBV11-1
d_call: TRBD2
cdr3_nt: TGTGCCAGCAGCTTAGCGTTGACTAGCGGTTACAATGAGCAGTTCTTC
cdr3_aa: CASSLALTSGYNEQFF

clone_size: NA
j_call: TRBJ1-3
v_call: TRBV19
d_call: NA
cdr3_nt: TGTGCCAGTAGTAGGGACCGGGACACTGGAAACACCATATATTTT
cdr3_aa: CASSRDRDTGNTIYF

clone_size: once
j_call: TRBJ1-2
v_call: TRBV5-1
d_call: NA
cdr3_nt: TGCGCCAGCAGCCATAGGGCGGGGTATGGCTACACCTTC
cdr3_aa: CASSHRAGYGYTF

clone_size: NA
j_call: TRBJ2-5
v_call: TRBV5-1
d_call: NA
cdr3_nt: TGCGCCAGCAGCTTGCCCGCGGGAAAAGGGGGAGAGACCCAGTACTTC
cdr3_aa: CASSLPAGKGGETQYF

clone_size: NA
j_call: TRBJ1-5
v_call: TRBV5-1
d_call: NA
cdr3_nt: TGCGCCAGCAGCTTGGCGGGCACTTCAAATCAGCCCCAGCATTTT
cdr3_aa: CASSLAGTSNQPQHF

clone_size: NA
j_call: TRBJ2-7
v_call: TRBV28
d_call: NA
cdr3_nt: TGTGCCAGCAGTTATCTCTCCTACGAGCAGTACTTC
cdr3_aa: CASSYLSYEQYF

clone_size: NA
j_call: TRBJ2-1
v_call: TRBV9
d_call: TRBD2
cdr3_nt: TGTGCCAGCAGCGGAGACGGGAGGGCCGGCTACAATGAGCAGTTCTTC
cdr3_aa: CASSGDGRAGYNEQFF

clone_size: NA
j_call: TRBJ1-1
v_call: TRBV18
d_call: TRBD1
cdr3_nt: TGTGCCAGCTCACAAGGACAGGCCTCCACCCTTGAAGCTTTCTTT
cdr3_aa: CASSQGQASTLEAFF

clone_size: NA
j_call: TRBJ1-1
v_call: TRBV6-5
d_call: TRBD1
cdr3_nt: TGTGCCAGCAGAGGGACAGGGAGGTACGGAGCTTTCTTT
cdr3_aa: CASRGTGRYGAFF

clone_size: NA
j_call: TRBJ1-1
v_call: TRBV5-4
d_call: TRBD1
cdr3_nt: TGTGCCAGCAGCCGTCGATTATACAGGGGCCTCATGAACACTGAAGCTTTCTTT
cdr3_aa: CASSRRLYRGLMNTEAFF

clone_size: NA
j_call: TRBJ1-2
v_call: TRBV5-1
d_call: NA
cdr3_nt: TGCGCCAGCAAAAACCCCCAGGGAGGAGATGGCTACACCTTC
cdr3_aa: CASKNPQGGDGYTF

clone_size: NA
j_call: TRBJ2-3
v_call: TRBV19
d_call: NA
cdr3_nt: TGTGCCAGCCGCCAGGACCGAGGGAGCACAGATACGCAGTATTTT
cdr3_aa: CASRQDRGSTDTQYF

clone_size: once
j_call: TRBJ2-7
v_call: TRBV28
d_call: NA
cdr3_nt: TGTGCCAGCAGTACCACCGGGACAACCGGCGAGCAGTACTTC
cdr3_aa: CASSTTGTTGEQYF

clone_size: NA
j_call: TRBJ2-3
v_call: TRBV19
d_call: TRBD1
cdr3_nt: TGTGCCAGCCGGGAGGACAGGGGAACAGATACGCAGTATTTT
cdr3_aa: CASREDRGTDTQYF

clone_size: NA
j_call: TRBJ2-7
v_call: TRBV6-1
d_call: TRBD2
cdr3_nt: TGTGCCAGCAGTGAAGCCTCAAGCGGGATAAGGTACGAGCAGTACTTC
cdr3_aa: CASSEASSGIRYEQYF

clone_size: NA
j_call: TRBJ2-2
v_call: TRBV6-5
d_call: NA
cdr3_nt: TGTGCCAGCAGTTACCCAACAGGGAACGCCGGGGAGCTGTTTTTT
cdr3_aa: CASSYPTGNAGELFF

clone_size: NA
j_call: TRBJ2-1
v_call: TRBV6-6
d_call: NA
cdr3_nt: TGTGCCAGCAGTCCTCGCCCGTGGGGGACAATCTACAATGAGCAGTTCTTC
cdr3_aa: CASSPRPWGTIYNEQFF

clone_size: NA
j_call: TRBJ2-1
v_call: TRBV7-8
d_call: NA
cdr3_nt: TGTGCCAGCAGCAAAACGGCCCGCAGGCACAATGAGCAGTTCTTC
cdr3_aa: CASSKTARRHNEQFF

clone_size: NA
j_call: TRBJ2-7
v_call: TRBV15
d_call: TRBD2
cdr3_nt: TGTGCCACCAGCAGAGATCTTGCTAGCGGGTACTACGAGCAGTACTTC
cdr3_aa: CATSRDLASGYYEQYF

clone_size: NA
j_call: TRBJ2-1
v_call: TRBV3-1/TRBV3-2
d_call: NA
cdr3_nt: TGTGCCAGCAGCCAAGATTCGAGGAGGAATGAGCAGTTCTTC
cdr3_aa: CASSQDSRRNEQFF

clone_size: NA
j_call: TRBJ1-1
v_call: TRBV5-6
d_call: NA
cdr3_nt: TGTGCCAGCAACAGTCCAGGATTGAACACTGAAGCTTTCTTT
cdr3_aa: CASNSPGLNTEAFF

clone_size: NA
j_call: TRBJ1-2
v_call: TRBV19
d_call: NA
cdr3_nt: TGTGCCACTACGGAGCTGGACCGAGCAGGCTACACCTTC
cdr3_aa: CATTELDRAGYTF